These 10 T cell receptor beta chains share one sample of origin, sequenced in a study of T cell repertoires in cytomegalovirus infection. Via MiXCR, TCRdb re-called the reads, giving one row per CDR3 protein. Here the sample spans some 220,000 distinct CDR3 sequences, 6% to 8% being singletons. The sample comprised PBMCs. The source of these receptors is a human donor in good health (CMV status not recorded). Some clones in this sample may be carry-over from other donors' samples.

This clonotype was counted ten times or more. A clone one base away is much larger, so this may be a read error. V is TRBV11-3 and J is TRBJ1-6, with D perhaps TRBD1 (6 bases). V lost 5 bases to trimming and J lost 6 bases, with 8 bases between them. The CDR3 is made up of 13 amino acids. CDR1 and CDR2 from the germline V gene are SGHNT and YENEEA. For the CDR3, the DNA is TGTGCCAGCAGCCCGGACAGTAATTCACCCCTCCACTTT. Its translation is CASSPDSNSPLHF.

In its sample, this clonotype was seen many times. The V gene is TRBV2, the J gene TRBJ1-1; maybe TRBD1 (5 bases). The CDR3 is 13 amino acids. The germline V gene encodes CDR1 SNHLY and CDR2 FYNNEI. V was trimmed by 9 bases and J by 5 bases, leaving 16 bases between them. CDR3 DNA sequence: TGTGCCAGTACTGACGGTGGGGGAACTGAAGCTTTCTTT. Protein sequence: CASTDGGGTEAFF.

The table lists this clonotype with many counts. The chain has TRBV20-1 and TRBJ1-3, with D unclear. The germline V gene has CDR1 DFQATT and CDR2 SNEGSKA (reference sequence). V lost 6 bases, J lost 0 bases, and 12 bases lay in between. This CDR3 is built from 14 residues. The CDR3 is CSATGGPSGNTIYF. In DNA form, the CDR3 reads TGCAGTGCCACTGGTGGCCCCTCTGGAAACACCATATATTTT.

This clonotype was recorded at least ten times. The chain couples TRBV7-9 to TRBJ1-1, with 7 bases lining up with TRBD1. The CDR3 is 15 amino acids. V dropped 2 bases and J dropped 8; count of bases not matched to a gene: 11. CDR1 and CDR2 (germline): SEHNR, FQNEAQ (reference sequence). This CDR3 is CASSLRNRGSGEAFF. CDR3 sequence (DNA): TGTGCCAGCAGCTTACGAAACAGGGGAAGTGGCGAAGCTTTCTTT.

The J gene is TRBJ2-1, the V gene TRBV7-6, with 15 bases aligning to TRBD2. V lost 5 bases to trimming and J lost 9 bases; unmatched junction nucleotides: 5. The CDR3 is 15 amino acids. Germline V gene lookup returns CDR1 SGHVS and CDR2 FNYEAQ. CDR3 sequence: CASSRTSGGASEQFF. Here the CDR3 DNA reads TGTGCCAGCAGCAGGACTAGCGGGGGGGCCAGTGAGCAGTTCTTC.

The chain couples TRBV20-1 to TRBJ2-3, with D maybe TRBD1 (6 bases). Germline CDR1 DFQATT, CDR2 SNEGSKA (reference sequence). The CDR3 extends over 14 amino acids. V was trimmed by 1 base and J by 2 bases, leaving 10 bases between them. The DNA of the CDR3 is TGCAGTGCTAGAGGAGACAGGATCACAGATACGCAGTATTTT. Its protein is CSARGDRITDTQYF.

This clonotype showed up many times. V is TRBV7-2 and J is TRBJ2-3, with TRBD1 as a possible D gene (5 bases). V lost 5 bases to trimming and J lost 5 bases, with 17 bases between them. This CDR3 is 15 amino acids long. CDR1 is SGHTA, CDR2 FQGNSA, per germline. The CDR3 here is CASSVRSSTGDTQYF. CDR3 coding DNA: TGTGCCAGCAGCGTACGATCCTCTACAGGAGATACGCAGTATTTT.

The chain carries TRBV20-1 and TRBJ1-2, with a tentative D call TRBD1 (5 bases). The CDR3 totals 13 residues. Per germline, CDR1 DFQATT and CDR2 SNEGSKA (reference sequence). V was shortened by 2 bases and J by 4 bases, with 11 bases between the two germline ends. The CDR3 nucleotides are TGCAGTGCTAGACCCGGGGGTCTCTATGGCTACACCTTC. Translating gives CSARPGGLYGYTF.

This clonotype was observed many times. The chain recombines TRBV9 with TRBJ2-4; D is uncertain. The CDR3 loop spans 13 amino acids. Germline CDR1 SGDLS, CDR2 YYNGEE. V lost 0 bases and J lost 5, with 6 bases in between. CDR3 DNA: TGTGCCAGCAGCGTAGCCCCCCAAAACATTCAGTACTTC. It translates to CASSVAPQNIQYF. The full variable domain, in which reference TRBV9 and TRBJ2-4 provide the parts outside the CDR3, is DSGVTQTPKHLITATGQRVTLRCSPRSGDLSVYWYQQSLDQGLQFLIQYYNGEERAKGNILERFSAQQFPDLHSELNLSSLELGDSALYFCASSVAPQNIQYFGAGTRLSVL.

The sample holds many counts of this clonotype. This chain links TRBV4-1 with TRBJ2-1, with 8 nucleotides matching TRBD2. Germline loops: CDR1 MGHRA, CDR2 YSYEKL. Trimming at V came to 2 bases and at J to 8 bases, leaving 14 bases not matched to a gene. The CDR3 spans 17 residues. CDR3: CASSQFGWTGGVDEQFF. In DNA, the CDR3 is TGCGCCAGCAGCCAATTCGGTTGGACGGGGGGGGTGGATGAGCAGTTCTTC.